This T cell receptor (beta chain) originates from a study of blood T cell repertoires in COVID-19. The overall study: Acute and convalescent COVID-19 specimens originated in the United States, Italy and Spain. T cells, B-cell-depleted T cells, or PBMCs supplied cDNA or gDNA.

The CDR3 sequence is 12 residues long. The V gene's germline CDR1 is SQVTM and CDR2 ANQGSEA. Trimming shortened V by 4 bases and J by 4 bases, and 9 bases separated the two germline ends. Authors' processing steps: Using reference gene primer amplification, nucleated cell counts were estimated. Clones were sequenced by immunoSEQ multiplex PCR, and TCRdb holds only the in-frame ones, with some missing. For V, J and clone size, that table is used; D and trimming come from the DNA. The table has about 110,000 clones, under 90% seen once. The rearrangement links TRBV29-1 to TRBJ2-3; D might be TRBD2 (6 bases). Sequencing was carried out using peripheral blood. The clonotype was recovered from a woman aged 60-75 years with acute or convalescent COVID-19. Here the CDR3 reads CSVVASADTQYF. The CDR3 DNA follows: TGCAGCGTTGTCGCTAGCGCAGATACGCAGTATTTT.